This T cell receptor beta chain is from a study of cytomegalovirus exposure and HLA in healthy donors. Findings and caveats of the study: Most observed TCR sequences were rare, whereas some public TCRs were detected in many donors.

The CDR3 spans 15 residues. Germline V gene sequence: CDR1 LNHDA, CDR2 SQIVND (reference sequence). The V gene end was trimmed by 3 bases and the J gene end by 4 bases; junction bases not matched to a gene: 5. The repertoire was sequenced with immunoSEQ multiplex PCR; TCRdb's copy has only in-frame clones and lacks some. This table holds 150,000 to 200,000 clones, about nine tenths found once. Concerning this clone itself: What it binds is unknown.

The receptor was isolated from a man younger than 45 in good health and CMV-seropositive. The sample consisted of PBMCs. V gene TRBV19 combines with J gene TRBJ2-1; TRBD1 matches 8 bases. DNA of the CDR3: TGTGCCAGTAGTATTGAGGACAGGGAATACAATGAGCAGTTCTTC. It specifies CASSIEDREYNEQFF.